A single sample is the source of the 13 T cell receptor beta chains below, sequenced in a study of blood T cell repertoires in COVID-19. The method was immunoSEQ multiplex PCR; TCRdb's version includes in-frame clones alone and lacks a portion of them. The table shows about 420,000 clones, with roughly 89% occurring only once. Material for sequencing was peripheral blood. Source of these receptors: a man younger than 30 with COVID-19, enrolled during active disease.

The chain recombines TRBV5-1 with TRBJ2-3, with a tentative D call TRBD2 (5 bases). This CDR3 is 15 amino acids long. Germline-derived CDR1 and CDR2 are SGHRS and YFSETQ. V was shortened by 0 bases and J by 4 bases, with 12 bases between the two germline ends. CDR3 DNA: TGCGCCAGCAGCTTGGCGGGGATAGTAGCAGATACGCAGTATTTT. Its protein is CASSLAGIVADTQYF.

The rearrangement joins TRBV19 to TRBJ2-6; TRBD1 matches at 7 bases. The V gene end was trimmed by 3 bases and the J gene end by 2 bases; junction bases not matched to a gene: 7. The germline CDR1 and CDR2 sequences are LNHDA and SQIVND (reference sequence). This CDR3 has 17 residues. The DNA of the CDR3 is TGTGCCAGTAGTATGACGACAGGGCTGGCTGGGGCCAACGTCCTGACTTTC. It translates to CASSMTTGLAGANVLTF. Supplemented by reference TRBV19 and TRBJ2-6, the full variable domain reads DGGITQSPKYLFRKEGQNVTLSCEQNLNHDAMYWYRQDPGQGLRLIYYSQIVNDFQKGDIAEGYSVSREKKESFPLTVTSAQKNPTAFYLCASSMTTGLAGANVLTFGAGSRLTVL.

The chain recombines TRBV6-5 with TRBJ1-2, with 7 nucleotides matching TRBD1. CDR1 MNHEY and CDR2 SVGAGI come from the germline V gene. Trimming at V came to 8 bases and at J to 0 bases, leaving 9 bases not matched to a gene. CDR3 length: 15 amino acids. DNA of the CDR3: TGTGCCAGCCAGAGGGGGCAGGGTCCTAACTATGGCTACACCTTC. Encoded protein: CASQRGQGPNYGYTF.

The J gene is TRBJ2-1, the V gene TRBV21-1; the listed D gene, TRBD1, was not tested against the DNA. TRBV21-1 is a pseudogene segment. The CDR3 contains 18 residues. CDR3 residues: CASVRTGPPALIYNEQFF. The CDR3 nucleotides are TGTGCCAGCGTAAGGACAGGGCCCCCAGCTCTTATATACAATGAGCAGTTCTTC.

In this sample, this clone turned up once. CDR3 in amino acids: CASSLGQGLGGYTF. The CDR3 region has the DNA TGCGCCAGCAGCTTAGGACAGGGTTTGGGTGGCTACACCTTC. The rearrangement links TRBV5-1 to TRBJ1-2, with 8 positions matching TRBD1. Germline-derived CDR1 and CDR2 are SGHRS and YFSETQ. There are 14 residues in the CDR3. V shed 2 bases and J 7 bases; nucleotides not matched to a gene: 7. Filled out from reference TRBV5-1 and TRBJ1-2, the complete variable domain reads KAGVTQTPRYLIKTRGQQVTLSCSPISGHRSVSWYQQTPGQGLQFLFEYFSETQRNKGNFPGRFSGRQFSNSRSEMNVSTLELGDSALYLCASSLGQGLGGYTFGSGTRLTVV.

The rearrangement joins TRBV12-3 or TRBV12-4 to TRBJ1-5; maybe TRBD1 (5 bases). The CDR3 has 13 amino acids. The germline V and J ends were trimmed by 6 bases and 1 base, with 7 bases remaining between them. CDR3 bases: TGTGCCAGCAGAACAGGAAGCAATCAGCCCCAGCATTTT. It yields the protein CASRTGSNQPQHF.

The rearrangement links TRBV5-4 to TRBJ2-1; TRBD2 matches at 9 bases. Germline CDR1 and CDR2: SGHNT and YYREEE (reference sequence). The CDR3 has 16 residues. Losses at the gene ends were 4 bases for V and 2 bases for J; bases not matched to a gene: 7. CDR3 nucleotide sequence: TGTGCCAGCAGCCCGGGACTAGCTCAAGCCTACAATGAGCAGTTCTTC. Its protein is CASSPGLAQAYNEQFF.

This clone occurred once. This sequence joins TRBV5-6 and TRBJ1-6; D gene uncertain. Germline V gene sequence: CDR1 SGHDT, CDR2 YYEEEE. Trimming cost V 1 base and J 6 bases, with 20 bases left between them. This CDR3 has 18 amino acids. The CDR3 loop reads CASSLRPPSAGINSPLHF. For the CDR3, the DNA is TGTGCCAGCAGCTTGAGGCCCCCGTCGGCAGGCATTAATTCACCCCTCCACTTT.

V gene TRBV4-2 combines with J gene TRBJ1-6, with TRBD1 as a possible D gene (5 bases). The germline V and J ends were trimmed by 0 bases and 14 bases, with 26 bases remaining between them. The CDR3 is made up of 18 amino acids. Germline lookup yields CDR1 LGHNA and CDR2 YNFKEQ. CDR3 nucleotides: TGTGCCAGCAGCCAAGATAGTAGTCCGGACACCAACCTCAGAGCCCTCCACTTT. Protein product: CASSQDSSPDTNLRALHF.

CDR3 bases: TGTGCCAGCAGTTCGACAGCAACCTACGAGCAGTACTTC. Protein: CASSSTATYEQYF. The genes are TRBV6-2 or TRBV6-3 and TRBJ2-7; tentatively, D is TRBD1 (5 bases). Germline V gives CDR1 MNHEY, CDR2 SVGEGT. The CDR3 runs to 13 residues. Trimming removed 4 bases at V and 2 bases at J, with 9 bases between.

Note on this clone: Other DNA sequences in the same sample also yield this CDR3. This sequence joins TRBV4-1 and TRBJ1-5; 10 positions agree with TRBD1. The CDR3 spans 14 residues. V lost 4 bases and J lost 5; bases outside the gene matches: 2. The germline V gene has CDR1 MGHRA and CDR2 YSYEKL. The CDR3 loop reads CASSLGTGDQPQHF. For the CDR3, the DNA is TGCGCCAGCAGCCTCGGGACAGGGGATCAGCCCCAGCATTTT.

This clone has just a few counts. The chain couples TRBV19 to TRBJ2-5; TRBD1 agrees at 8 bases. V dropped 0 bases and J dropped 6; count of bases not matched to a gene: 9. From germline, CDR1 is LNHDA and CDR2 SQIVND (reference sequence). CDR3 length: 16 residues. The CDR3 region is CASSIDAGGAIKTQYF. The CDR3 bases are TGTGCCAGTAGTATAGACGCAGGGGGCGCGATTAAGACCCAGTACTTC.

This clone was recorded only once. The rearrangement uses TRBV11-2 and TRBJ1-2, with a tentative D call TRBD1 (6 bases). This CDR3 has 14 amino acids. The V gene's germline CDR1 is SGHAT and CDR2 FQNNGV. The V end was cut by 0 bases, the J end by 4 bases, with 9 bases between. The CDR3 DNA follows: TGTGCCAGCAGCTTAGAGGGGACAATCTATGGCTACACCTTC. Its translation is CASSLEGTIYGYTF. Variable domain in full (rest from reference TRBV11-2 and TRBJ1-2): EAGVAQSPRYKIIEKRQSVAFWCNPISGHATLYWYQQILGQGPKLLIQFQNNGVVDDSQLPKDRFSAERLKGVDSTLKIQPAKLEDSAVYLCASSLEGTIYGYTFGSGTRLTVV.